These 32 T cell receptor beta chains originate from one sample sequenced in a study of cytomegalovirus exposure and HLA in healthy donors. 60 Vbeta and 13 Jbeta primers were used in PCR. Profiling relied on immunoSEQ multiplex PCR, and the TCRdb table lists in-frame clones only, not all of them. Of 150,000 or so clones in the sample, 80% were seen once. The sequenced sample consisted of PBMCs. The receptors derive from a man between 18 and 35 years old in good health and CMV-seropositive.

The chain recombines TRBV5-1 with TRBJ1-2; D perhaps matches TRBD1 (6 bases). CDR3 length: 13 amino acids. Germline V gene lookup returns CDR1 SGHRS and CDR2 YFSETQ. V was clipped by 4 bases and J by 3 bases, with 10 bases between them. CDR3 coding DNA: TGCGCCAGCAGCGGTTCAGGGGACTATGGCTACACCTTC. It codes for CASSGSGDYGYTF.

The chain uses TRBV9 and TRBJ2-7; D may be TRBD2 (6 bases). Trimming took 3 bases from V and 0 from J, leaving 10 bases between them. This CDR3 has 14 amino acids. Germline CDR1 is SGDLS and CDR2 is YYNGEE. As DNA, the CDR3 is TGTGCCAGCAGCGCCGGGACTCCCTCCTACGAGCAGTACTTC. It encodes CASSAGTPSYEQYF. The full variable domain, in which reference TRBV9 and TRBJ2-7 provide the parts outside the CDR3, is DSGVTQTPKHLITATGQRVTLRCSPRSGDLSVYWYQQSLDQGLQFLIQYYNGEERAKGNILERFSAQQFPDLHSELNLSSLELGDSALYFCASSAGTPSYEQYFGPGTRLTVT.

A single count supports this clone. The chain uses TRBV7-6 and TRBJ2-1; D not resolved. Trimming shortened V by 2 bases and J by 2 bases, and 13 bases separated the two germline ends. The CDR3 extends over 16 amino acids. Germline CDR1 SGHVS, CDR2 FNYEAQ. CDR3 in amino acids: CASSLSLGNTYNEQFF. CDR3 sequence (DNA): TGTGCCAGCAGCTTATCTCTGGGCAATACCTACAATGAGCAGTTCTTC.

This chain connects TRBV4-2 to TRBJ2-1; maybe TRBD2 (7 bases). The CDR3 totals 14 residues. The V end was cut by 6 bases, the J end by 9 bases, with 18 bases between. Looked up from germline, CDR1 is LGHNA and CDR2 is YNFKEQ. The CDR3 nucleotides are TGTGCCAGCAGACCCTTAGTGGGGGGGCGTGAGCAGTTCTTC. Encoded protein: CASRPLVGGREQFF.

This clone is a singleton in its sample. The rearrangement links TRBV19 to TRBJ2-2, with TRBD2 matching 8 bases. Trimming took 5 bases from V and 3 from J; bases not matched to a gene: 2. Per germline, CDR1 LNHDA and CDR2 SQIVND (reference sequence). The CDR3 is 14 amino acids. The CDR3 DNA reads TGTGCCAGTAGTCGAGCGGGAGACACCGGGGAGCTGTTTTTT. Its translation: CASSRAGDTGELFF.

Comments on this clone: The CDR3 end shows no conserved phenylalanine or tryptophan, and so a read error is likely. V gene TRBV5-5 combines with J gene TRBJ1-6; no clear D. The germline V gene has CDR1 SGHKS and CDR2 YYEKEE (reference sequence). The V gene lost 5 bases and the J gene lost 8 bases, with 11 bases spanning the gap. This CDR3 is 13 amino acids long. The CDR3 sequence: CASSETPYSPLHL. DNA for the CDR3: TGTGCCAGCAGTGAGACTCCTTATTCACCCCTCCACCTT.

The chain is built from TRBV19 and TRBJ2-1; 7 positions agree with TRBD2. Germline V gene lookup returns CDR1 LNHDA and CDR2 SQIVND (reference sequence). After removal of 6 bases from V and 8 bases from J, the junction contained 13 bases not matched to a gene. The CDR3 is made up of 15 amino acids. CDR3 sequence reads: CASSLGDYPPHEQFF. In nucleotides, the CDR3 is TGTGCCAGTAGCCTTGGGGACTACCCTCCTCATGAGCAGTTCTTC.

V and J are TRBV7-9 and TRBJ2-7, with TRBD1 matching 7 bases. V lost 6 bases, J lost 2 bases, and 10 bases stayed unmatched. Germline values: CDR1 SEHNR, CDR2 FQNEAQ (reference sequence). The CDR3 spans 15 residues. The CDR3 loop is CASSRTGAWAYEQYF. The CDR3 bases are TGTGCCAGCAGTCGAACAGGGGCATGGGCCTACGAGCAGTACTTC. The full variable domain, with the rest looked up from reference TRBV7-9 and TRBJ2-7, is DTGVSQNPRHKITKRGQNVTFRCDPISEHNRLYWYRQTLGQGPEFLTYFQNEAQLEKSRLLSDRFSAERPKGSFSTLEIQRTEQGDSAMYLCASSRTGAWAYEQYFGPGTRLTVT.

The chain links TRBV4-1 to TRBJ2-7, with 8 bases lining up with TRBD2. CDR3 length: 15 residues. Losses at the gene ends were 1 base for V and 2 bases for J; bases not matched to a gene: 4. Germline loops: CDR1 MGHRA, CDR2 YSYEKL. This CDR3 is CASSQGAGGTYEQYF. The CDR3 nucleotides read TGCGCCAGCAGCCAAGGCGCGGGAGGAACCTACGAGCAGTACTTC.

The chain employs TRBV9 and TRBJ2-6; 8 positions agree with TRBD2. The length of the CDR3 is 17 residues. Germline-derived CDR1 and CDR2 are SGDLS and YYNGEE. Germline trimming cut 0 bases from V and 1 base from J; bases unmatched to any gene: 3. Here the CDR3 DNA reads TGTGCCAGCAGCGTAGAAGCTAGCGGGTCTGGGGCCAACGTCCTGACTTTC. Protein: CASSVEASGSGANVLTF.

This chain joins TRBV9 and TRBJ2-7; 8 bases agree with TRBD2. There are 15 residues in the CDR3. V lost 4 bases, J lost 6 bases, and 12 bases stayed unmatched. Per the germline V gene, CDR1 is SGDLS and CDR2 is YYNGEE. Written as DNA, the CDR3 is TGTGCCAGCAGCCCATCGGGGACTAGTGGCTTCGAGCAGTACTTC. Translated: CASSPSGTSGFEQYF.

The CDR3 region has the DNA TGTGCCAGCAGAATGGCGACAGGGGGAACCTACGAGCAGTACTTC. It encodes CASRMATGGTYEQYF. V is TRBV27 and J is TRBJ2-7, with 9 bases matching TRBD1. Germline CDR1 and CDR2: MNHEY and SMNVEV (reference sequence). The V segment lost 6 bases and the J segment 2 bases; nucleotides outside the gene matches: 8. The length of the CDR3 is 15 residues.

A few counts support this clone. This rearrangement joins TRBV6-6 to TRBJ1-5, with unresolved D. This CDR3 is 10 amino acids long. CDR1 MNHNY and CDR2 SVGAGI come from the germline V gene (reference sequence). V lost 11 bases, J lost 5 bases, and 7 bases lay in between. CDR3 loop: CADGDQPQHF. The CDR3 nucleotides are TGTGCCGACGGGGATCAGCCCCAGCATTTT.

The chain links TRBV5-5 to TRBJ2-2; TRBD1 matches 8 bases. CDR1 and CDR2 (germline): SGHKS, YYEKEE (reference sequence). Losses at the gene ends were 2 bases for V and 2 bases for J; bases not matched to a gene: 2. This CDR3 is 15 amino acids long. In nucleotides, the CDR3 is TGTGCCAGCAGCTTCACAGGGGGAAACACCGGGGAGCTGTTTTTT. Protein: CASSFTGGNTGELFF.

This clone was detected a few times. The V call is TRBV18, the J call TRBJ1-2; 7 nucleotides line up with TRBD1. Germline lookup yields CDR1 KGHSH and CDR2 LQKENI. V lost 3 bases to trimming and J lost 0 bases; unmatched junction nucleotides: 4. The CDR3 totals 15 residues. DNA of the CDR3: TGTGCCAGCTCACCCGAGGGGGCGTCTAACTATGGCTACACCTTC. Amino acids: CASSPEGASNYGYTF.

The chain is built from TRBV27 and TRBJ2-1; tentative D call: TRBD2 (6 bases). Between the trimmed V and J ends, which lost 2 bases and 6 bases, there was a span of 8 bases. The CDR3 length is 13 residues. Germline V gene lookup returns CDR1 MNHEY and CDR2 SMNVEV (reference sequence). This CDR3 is CASSLRGFNEQFF. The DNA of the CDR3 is TGTGCCAGCAGTTTACGGGGGTTCAATGAGCAGTTCTTC.

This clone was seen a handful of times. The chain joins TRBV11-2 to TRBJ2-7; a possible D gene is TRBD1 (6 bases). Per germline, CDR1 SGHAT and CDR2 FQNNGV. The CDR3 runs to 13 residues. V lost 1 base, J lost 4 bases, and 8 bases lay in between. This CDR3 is CASSLAQGYEQYF. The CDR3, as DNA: TGTGCCAGCAGCTTAGCACAGGGTTACGAGCAGTACTTC.

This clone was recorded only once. CDR3 in amino acids: CASSPRPGEGNTIYF. CDR3 coding DNA: TGCGCCAGCAGCCCCCGCCCAGGGGAAGGAAACACCATATATTTT. The J gene is TRBJ1-3, the V gene TRBV4-1; possible D gene TRBD1, 6 bases. Trimming removed 4 bases from V and 4 bases from J, with 14 bases in between. This CDR3 is built from 15 residues. Germline CDR1 MGHRA, CDR2 YSYEKL.

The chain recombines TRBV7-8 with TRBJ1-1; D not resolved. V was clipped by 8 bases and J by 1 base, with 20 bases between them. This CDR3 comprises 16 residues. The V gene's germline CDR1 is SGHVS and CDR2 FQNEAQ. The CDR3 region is CASHPKFRGPNTEAFF. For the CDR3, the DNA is TGTGCCAGCCACCCGAAATTTAGAGGGCCGAACACTGAAGCTTTCTTT. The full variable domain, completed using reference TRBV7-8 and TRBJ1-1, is GAGVSQSPRYKVAKRGQDVALRCDPISGHVSLFWYQQALGQGPEFLTYFQNEAQLDKSGLPSDRFFAERPEGSVSTLKIQRTQQEDSAVYLCASHPKFRGPNTEAFFGQGTRLTVV.

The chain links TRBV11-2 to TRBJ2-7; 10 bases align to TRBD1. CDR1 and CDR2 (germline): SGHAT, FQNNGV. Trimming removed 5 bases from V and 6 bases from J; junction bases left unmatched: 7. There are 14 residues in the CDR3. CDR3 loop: CASSPGTGVPEQYF. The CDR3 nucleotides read TGTGCCAGCAGCCCCGGGACAGGGGTTCCCGAGCAGTACTTC.

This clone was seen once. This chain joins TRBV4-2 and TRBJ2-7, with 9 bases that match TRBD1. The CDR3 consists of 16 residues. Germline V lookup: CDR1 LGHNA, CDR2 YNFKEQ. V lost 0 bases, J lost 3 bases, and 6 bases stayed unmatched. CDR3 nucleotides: TGTGCCAGCAGCCAAGATAGAACAGGGGGCAACTACGAGCAGTACTTC. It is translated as CASSQDRTGGNYEQYF.

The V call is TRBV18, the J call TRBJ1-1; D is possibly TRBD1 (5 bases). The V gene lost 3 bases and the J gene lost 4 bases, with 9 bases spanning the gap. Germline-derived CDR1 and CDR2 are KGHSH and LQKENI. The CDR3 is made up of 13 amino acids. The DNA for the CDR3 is TGTGCCAGCTCACCCCGCGGGGGCACTGAAGCTTTCTTT. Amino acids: CASSPRGGTEAFF.

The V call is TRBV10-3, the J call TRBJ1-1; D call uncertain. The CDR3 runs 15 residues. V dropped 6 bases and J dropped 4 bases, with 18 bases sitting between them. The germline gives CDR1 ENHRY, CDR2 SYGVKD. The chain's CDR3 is CAISVATVSGTEAFF. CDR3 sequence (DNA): TGTGCCATCAGCGTAGCAACTGTATCGGGCACTGAAGCTTTCTTT.

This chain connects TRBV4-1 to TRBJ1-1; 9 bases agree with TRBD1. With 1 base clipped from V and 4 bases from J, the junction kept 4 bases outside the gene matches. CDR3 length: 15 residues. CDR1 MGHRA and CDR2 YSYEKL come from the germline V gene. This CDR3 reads CASSQGGQGTTEAFF. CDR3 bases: TGCGCCAGCAGCCAAGGGGGACAGGGTACCACTGAAGCTTTCTTT.

The CDR3 coding sequence is TGTGCCAGTAGTTCGACAGGGGGTACTGAAGCTTTCTTT. Translated, it gives CASSSTGGTEAFF. V gene TRBV19 combines with J gene TRBJ1-1; TRBD1 aligns across 9 bases. The CDR3 is 13 residues long. Germline-derived CDR1 and CDR2 are LNHDA and SQIVND (reference sequence). V shed 5 bases, J shed 5 bases, and the junction held 3 bases outside the gene matches.

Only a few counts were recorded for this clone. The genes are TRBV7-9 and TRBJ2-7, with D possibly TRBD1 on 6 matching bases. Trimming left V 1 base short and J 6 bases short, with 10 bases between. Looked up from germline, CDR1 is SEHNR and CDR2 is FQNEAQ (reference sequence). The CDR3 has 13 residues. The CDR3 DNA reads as TGTGCCAGCAGCTTAGGAACAGGGCTCGAGCAGTACTTC. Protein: CASSLGTGLEQYF.

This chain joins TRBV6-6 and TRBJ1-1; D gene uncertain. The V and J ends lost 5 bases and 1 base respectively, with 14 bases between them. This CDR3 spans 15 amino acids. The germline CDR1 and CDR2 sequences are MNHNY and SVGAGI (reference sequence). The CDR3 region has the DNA TGTGCCAGCAGTCAACGGACGGGAACGAACACTGAAGCTTTCTTT. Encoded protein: CASSQRTGTNTEAFF.

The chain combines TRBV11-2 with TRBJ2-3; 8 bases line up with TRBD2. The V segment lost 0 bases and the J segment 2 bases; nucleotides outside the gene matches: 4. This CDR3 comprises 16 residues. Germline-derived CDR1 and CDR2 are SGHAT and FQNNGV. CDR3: CASSLEVAGNTDTQYF. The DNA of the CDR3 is TGTGCCAGCAGCTTAGAGGTAGCGGGGAACACAGATACGCAGTATTTT.

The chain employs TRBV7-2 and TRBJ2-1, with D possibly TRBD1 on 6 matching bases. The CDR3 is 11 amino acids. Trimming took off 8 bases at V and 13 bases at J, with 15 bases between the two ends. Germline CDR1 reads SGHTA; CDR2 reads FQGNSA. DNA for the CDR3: TGTGCCAGCGGCCTGGGTGGGGGCCAGTTCTTC. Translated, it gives CASGLGGGQFF.

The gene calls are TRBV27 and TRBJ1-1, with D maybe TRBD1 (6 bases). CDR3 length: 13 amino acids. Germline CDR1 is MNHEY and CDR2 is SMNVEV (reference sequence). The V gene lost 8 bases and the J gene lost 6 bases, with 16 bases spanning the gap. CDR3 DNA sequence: TGTGCCAGCGGCGAACAGGGCAAACCTGAAGCTTTCTTT. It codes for CASGEQGKPEAFF.

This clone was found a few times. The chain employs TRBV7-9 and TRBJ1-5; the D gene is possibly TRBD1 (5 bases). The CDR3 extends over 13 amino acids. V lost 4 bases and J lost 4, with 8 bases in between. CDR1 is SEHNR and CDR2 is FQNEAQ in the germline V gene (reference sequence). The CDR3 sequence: CASSSTENQPQHF. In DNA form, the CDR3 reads TGTGCCAGCAGCTCGACAGAAAATCAGCCCCAGCATTTT.

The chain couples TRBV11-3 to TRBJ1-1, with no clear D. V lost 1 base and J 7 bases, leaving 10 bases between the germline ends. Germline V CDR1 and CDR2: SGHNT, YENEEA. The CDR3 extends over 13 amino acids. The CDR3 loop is CASSLGRSSEAFF. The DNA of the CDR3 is TGTGCCAGCAGCTTAGGTCGAAGTAGTGAAGCTTTCTTT.